This T cell receptor beta chain was identified during a study of T cell changes during pregnancy in multiple sclerosis. Clones were read by immunoSEQ multiplex PCR, and TCRdb kept only the in-frame ones, dropping some. The sample includes some 69,000 clones, approximately 94% of them seen just once. The CDR3 loop spans 14 amino acids. V shed 3 bases and J shed 1 base, with 9 bases lying between them. CDR1 and CDR2 from the germline V gene are LNHDA and SQIVND (reference sequence). The sample here was peripheral blood, taken in the second trimester of pregnancy. The chain couples TRBV19 to TRBJ2-5; no clear D. The sequence was obtained from a female donor in good health, enrolled as a control in a pregnancy study. The CDR3 nucleotides read TGTGCCAGTAGTATCGGCGGCAGCCAAGAGACCCAGTACTTC. It codes for CASSIGGSQETQYF.